This T cell receptor (beta chain) appears in the sequencing data of a study of blood T cell repertoires in COVID-19. At the level of the study: COVID-19 samples, acute and convalescent, were from the United States, Italy and Spain. T cells, B-cell-depleted T cells, or PBMCs supplied cDNA or gDNA.

Per germline, CDR1 LGHDT and CDR2 YNNKEL (reference sequence). The CDR3 runs to 11 residues. V lost 1 base to trimming and J lost 10 bases, with 6 bases between them. How the authors handled the data: Amplification of reference gene primers provided the estimated nucleated cell counts. TCRdb's table, derived via immunoSEQ multiplex PCR, lists solely in-frame clones and lacks some. For V, J and clone size, that table is used; D and trimming come from the DNA. The repertoire holds 25,000 to 30,000 clones, with about 88% as singletons. The sequence was obtained from a man in his 70s with active COVID-19. The material sequenced was peripheral blood. J is TRBJ2-3 and V is TRBV3-1 (or the pseudogene TRBV3-2), with a possible D match to TRBD2 (5 bases). The CDR3, as DNA: TGTGCCAGCAGCCAAGGGGGAGCGCAGTATTTT. This encodes CASSQGGAQYF.